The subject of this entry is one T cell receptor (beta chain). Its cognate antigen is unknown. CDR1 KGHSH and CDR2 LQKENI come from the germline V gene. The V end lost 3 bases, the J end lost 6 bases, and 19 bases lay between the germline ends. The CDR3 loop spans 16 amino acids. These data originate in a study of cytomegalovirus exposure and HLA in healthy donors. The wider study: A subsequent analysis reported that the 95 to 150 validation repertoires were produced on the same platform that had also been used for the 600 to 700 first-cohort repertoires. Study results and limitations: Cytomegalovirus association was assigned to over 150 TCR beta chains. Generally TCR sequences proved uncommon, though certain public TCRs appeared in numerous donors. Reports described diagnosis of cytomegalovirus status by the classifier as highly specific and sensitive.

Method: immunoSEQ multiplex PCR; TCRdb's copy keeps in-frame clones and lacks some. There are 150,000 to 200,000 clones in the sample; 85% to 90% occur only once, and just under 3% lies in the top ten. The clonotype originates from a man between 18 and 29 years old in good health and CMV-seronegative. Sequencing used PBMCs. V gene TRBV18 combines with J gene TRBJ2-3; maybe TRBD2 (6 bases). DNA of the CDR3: TGTGCCAGCTCACCTTCCGGGACTCCCTCCCCCGATACGCAGTATTTT. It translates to CASSPSGTPSPDTQYF.